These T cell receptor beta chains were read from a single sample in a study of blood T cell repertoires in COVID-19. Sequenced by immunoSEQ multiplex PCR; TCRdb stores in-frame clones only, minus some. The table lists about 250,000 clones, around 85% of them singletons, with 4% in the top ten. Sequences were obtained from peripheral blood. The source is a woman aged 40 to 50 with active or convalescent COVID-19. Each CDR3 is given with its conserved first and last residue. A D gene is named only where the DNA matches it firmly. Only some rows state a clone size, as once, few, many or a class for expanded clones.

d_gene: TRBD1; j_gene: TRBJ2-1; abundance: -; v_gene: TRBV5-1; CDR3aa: CASSAGTGGNEQFF; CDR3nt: TGCGCCAGCAGCGCCGGGACAGGTGGCAATGAGCAGTTCTTC
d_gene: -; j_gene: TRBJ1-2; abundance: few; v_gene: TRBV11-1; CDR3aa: CASSPGSGGGYTF; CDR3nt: TGTGCCAGCAGCCCCGGGAGCGGTGGAGGCTACACCTTC
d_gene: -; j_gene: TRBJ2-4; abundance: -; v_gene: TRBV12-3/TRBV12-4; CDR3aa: CASGDLAKNIQYF; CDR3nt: TGTGCCAGCGGTGACTTAGCCAAAAACATTCAGTACTTC
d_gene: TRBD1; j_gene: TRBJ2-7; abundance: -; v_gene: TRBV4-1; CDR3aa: CASSRWTGGTYEQYF; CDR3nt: TGCGCCAGCAGCCGCTGGACAGGGGGGACCTACGAGCAGTACTTC
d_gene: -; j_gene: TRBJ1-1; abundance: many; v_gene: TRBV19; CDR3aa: CAIRTRGQRGTEAFF; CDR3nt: TGTGCCATTAGAACGCGCGGCCAGCGAGGGACTGAAGCTTTCTTT
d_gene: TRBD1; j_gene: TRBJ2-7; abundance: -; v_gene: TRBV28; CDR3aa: CASSSSDRTYEQYF; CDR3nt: TGTGCCAGCAGTTCCTCGGACAGGACCTACGAGCAGTACTTC
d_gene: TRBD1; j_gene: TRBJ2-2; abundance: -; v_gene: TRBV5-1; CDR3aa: CASSTGQGTLGSTGELFF; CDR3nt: TGCGCCAGCAGCACAGGACAGGGGACCCTCGGTAGCACCGGGGAGCTGTTTTTT
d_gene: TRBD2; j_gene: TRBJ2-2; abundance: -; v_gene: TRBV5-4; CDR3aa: CASSPGLAGGPTGELFF; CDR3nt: TGTGCCAGCAGCCCGGGACTAGCGGGGGGGCCCACCGGGGAGCTGTTTTTT
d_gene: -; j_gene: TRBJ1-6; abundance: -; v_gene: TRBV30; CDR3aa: CAVRPGYNSPLHF; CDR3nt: TGTGCGGTCCGTCCAGGCTATAATTCACCCCTCCACTTT
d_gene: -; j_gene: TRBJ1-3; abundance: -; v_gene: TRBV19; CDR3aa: CASSISGQLSGNTIYF; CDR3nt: TGTGCCAGTAGTATCTCGGGACAACTCTCTGGAAACACCATATATTTT
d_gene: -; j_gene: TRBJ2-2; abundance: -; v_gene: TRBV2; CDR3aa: CASSEGPGYTGELFF; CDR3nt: TGTGCCAGCAGTGAGGGCCCAGGGTATACCGGGGAGCTGTTTTTT
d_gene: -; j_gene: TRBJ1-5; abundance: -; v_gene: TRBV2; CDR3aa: CASSDWQGLNQPQHF; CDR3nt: TGTGCCAGCAGTGATTGGCAGGGCCTCAATCAGCCCCAGCATTTT
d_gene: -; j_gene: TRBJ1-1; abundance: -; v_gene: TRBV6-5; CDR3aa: CASSLPGTLNTEAFF; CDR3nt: TGTGCCAGCAGCCTCCCTGGGACATTGAACACTGAAGCTTTCTTT
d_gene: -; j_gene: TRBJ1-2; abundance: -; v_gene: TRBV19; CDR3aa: CASSITTVSYGYTF; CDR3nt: TGTGCCAGTAGTATAACAACCGTCTCCTATGGCTACACCTTC
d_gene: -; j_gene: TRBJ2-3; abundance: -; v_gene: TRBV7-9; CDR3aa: CASSPTATSTDTQYF; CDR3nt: TGTGCCAGCAGCCCTACAGCCACTAGCACAGATACGCAGTATTTT
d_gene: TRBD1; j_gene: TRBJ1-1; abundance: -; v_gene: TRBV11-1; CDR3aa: CASSLEGTGFEAFF; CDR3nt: TGTGCCAGCAGCTTAGAGGGGACAGGGTTTGAAGCTTTCTTT
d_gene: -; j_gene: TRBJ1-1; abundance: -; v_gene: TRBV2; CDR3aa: CASRGIRTVNTEAFF; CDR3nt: TGTGCCAGCAGGGGTATCAGGACAGTTAACACTGAAGCTTTCTTT
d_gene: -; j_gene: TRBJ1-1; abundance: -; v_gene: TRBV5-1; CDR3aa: CASSFEGAETEAFF; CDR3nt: TGCGCCAGCAGCTTTGAAGGGGCTGAGACTGAAGCTTTCTTT
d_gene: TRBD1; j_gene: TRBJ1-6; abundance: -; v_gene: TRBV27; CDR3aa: CASSLRDRNSPLHF; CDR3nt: TGTGCCAGCAGTTTGAGGGACAGAAATTCACCCCTCCACTTT
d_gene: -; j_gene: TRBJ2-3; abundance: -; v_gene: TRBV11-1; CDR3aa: CASSKGGQWGTDTQYF; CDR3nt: TGTGCCAGCAGCAAAGGAGGGCAGTGGGGCACAGATACGCAGTATTTT
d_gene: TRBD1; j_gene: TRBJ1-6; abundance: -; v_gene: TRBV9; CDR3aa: CASNILRDRGNSPLHF; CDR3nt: TGTGCCAGCAATATACTACGGGACAGGGGGAATTCACCCCTCCACTTT
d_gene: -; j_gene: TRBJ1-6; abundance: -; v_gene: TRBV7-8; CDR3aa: CASSFGGRNSPLHF; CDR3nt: TGTGCCAGCAGCTTCGGGGGACGGAATTCACCCCTCCACTTT